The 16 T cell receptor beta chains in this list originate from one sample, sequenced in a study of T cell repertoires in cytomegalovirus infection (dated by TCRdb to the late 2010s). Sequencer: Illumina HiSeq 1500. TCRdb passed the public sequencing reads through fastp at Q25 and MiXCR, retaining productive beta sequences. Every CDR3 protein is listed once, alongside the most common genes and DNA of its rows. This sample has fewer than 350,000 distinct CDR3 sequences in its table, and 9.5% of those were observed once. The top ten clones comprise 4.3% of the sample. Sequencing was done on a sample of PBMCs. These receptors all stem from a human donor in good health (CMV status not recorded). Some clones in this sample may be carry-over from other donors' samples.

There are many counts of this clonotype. The CDR3 region is CASRMGLAREQYF. The DNA for the CDR3 is TGTGCCAGCCGTATGGGACTAGCACGCGAGCAGTACTTC. This sequence joins TRBV12-3 or TRBV12-4 and TRBJ2-7; 9 positions match TRBD2. This CDR3 has 13 amino acids. The trim removed 8 bases at V and 6 bases at J, leaving 8 bases unmatched.

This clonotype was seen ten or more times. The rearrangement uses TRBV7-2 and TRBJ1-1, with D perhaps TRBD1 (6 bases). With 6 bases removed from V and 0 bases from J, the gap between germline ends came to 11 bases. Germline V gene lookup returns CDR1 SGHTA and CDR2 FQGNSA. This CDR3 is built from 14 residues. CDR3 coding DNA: TGTGCCAGCAGACTGGGACAACTGAACACTGAAGCTTTCTTT. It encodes CASRLGQLNTEAFF. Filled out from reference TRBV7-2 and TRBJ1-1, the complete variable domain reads GAGVSQSPSNKVTEKGKDVELRCDPISGHTALYWYRQSLGQGLEFLIYFQGNSAPDKSGLPSDRFSAERTGGSVSTLTIQRTQQEDSAVYLCASRLGQLNTEAFFGQGTRLTVV.

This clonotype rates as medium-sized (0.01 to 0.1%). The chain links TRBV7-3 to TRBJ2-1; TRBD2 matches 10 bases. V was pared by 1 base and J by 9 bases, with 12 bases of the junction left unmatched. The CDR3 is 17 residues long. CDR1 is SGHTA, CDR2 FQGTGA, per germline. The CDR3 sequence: CASSLMAGSGRLGEQFF. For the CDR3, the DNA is TGTGCCAGCAGCTTAATGGCGGGTAGCGGGAGGCTCGGTGAGCAGTTCTTC.

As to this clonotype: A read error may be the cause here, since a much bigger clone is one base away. CDR3 region: CASSLLGRTQENQYF. CDR3 DNA: TGTGCCAGCAGCTTGCTTGGGAGGACCCAAGAGAACCAGTACTTC. V usage is TRBV7-2 and J usage is TRBJ2-5; a possible D gene is TRBD2 (6 bases). Per germline, CDR1 SGHTA and CDR2 FQGNSA. The CDR3 consists of 15 residues.

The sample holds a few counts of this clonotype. For the CDR3, the DNA is TGTGCCAGCAGTTACTTTAACAGCAATCAGCCCCAGCATTTT. Amino acids: CASSYFNSNQPQHF. V gene TRBV6-6 combines with J gene TRBJ1-5; D is ambiguous. The CDR3 runs to 14 residues. CDR1 and CDR2 (germline): MNHNY, SVGAGI (reference sequence). Trimming cost V 1 base and J 1 base, with 5 bases left between them.

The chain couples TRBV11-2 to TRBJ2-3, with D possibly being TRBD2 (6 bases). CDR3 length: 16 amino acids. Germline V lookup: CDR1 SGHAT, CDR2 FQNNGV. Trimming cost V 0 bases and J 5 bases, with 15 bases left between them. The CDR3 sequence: CASSLDLPGVGDTQYF. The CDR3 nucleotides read TGTGCCAGCAGCTTAGATCTCCCGGGGGTGGGAGATACGCAGTATTTT.

The CDR3 coding sequence is TGTGCCAGCAGCACACACTTGGGACTAGCGCTTGTCTCCTACAATGAGCAGTTCTTC. Translation gives CASSTHLGLALVSYNEQFF. The genes are TRBV7-4 and TRBJ2-1, with 10 positions matching TRBD2. Germline V gene lookup returns CDR1 SGHVT and CDR2 SQSDAQ. V lost 5 bases to trimming and J lost 0 bases; unmatched junction nucleotides: 13. This CDR3 has 19 amino acids.

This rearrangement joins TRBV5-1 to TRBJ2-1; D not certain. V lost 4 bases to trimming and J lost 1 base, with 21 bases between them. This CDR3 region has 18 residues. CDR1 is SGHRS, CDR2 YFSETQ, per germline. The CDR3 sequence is CASSRSLRPGESYNEQFF. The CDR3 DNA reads TGCGCCAGCAGCCGATCACTCAGGCCCGGAGAATCCTACAATGAGCAGTTCTTC.

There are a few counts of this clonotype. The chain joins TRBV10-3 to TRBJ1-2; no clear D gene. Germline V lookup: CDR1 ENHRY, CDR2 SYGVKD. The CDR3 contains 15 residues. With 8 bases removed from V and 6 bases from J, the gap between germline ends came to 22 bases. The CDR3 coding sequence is TGTGCCATCTCACCCGGGAGTACCTATGGGGATGGCTACACCTTC. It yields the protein CAISPGSTYGDGYTF.

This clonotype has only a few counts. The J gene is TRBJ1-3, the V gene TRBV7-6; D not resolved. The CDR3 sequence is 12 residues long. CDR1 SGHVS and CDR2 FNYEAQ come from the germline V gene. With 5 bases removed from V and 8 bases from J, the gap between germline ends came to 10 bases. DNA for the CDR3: TGTGCCAGCAGCGGGTGGTCGGACACCATATATTTT. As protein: CASSGWSDTIYF.

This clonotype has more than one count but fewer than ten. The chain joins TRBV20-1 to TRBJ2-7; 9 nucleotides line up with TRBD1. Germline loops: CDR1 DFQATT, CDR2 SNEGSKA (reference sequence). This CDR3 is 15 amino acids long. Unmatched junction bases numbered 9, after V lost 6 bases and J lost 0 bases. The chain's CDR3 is CSAPGQGLSSYEQYF. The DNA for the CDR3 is TGCAGTGCCCCGGGACAGGGCTTAAGCTCCTACGAGCAGTACTTC.

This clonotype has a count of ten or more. CDR3: CASSPRQGLFSEAFF. DNA of the CDR3: TGTGCCAGCAGCCCAAGACAGGGGTTATTTTCTGAAGCTTTCTTT. The rearrangement links TRBV7-2 to TRBJ1-1; 8 bases line up with TRBD1. There are 15 residues in the CDR3. Germline CDR1 and CDR2: SGHTA and FQGNSA. Losses at the gene ends were 5 bases for V and 6 bases for J; bases not matched to a gene: 11.

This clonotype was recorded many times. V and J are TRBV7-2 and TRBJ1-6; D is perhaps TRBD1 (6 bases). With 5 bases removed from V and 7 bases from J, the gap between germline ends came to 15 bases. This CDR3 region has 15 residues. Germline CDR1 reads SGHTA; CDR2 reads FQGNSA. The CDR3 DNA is TGTGCCAGCAGCCCGCAGACAGGTTTCAATTCACCCCTCCACTTT. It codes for CASSPQTGFNSPLHF.

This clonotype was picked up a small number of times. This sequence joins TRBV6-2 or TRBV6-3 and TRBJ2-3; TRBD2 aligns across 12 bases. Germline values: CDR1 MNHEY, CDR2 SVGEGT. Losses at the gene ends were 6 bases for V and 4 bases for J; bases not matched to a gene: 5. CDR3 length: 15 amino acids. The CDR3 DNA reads TGTGCCAGCAGACCGCTAGCGGGAGGGCCAGATACGCAGTATTTT. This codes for CASRPLAGGPDTQYF.

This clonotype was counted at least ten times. CDR3 nucleotides: TGTGCCAGCAGCGCAAGCCGGTCAGGACACTACGAGCAGTACTTC. The encoded protein is CASSASRSGHYEQYF. The chain joins TRBV7-2 to TRBJ2-7, with D perhaps matching TRBD1 (5 bases). This CDR3 has 15 amino acids. Between the trimmed V and J ends, which lost 5 bases and 3 bases, there was a span of 17 bases. Germline values: CDR1 SGHTA, CDR2 FQGNSA.

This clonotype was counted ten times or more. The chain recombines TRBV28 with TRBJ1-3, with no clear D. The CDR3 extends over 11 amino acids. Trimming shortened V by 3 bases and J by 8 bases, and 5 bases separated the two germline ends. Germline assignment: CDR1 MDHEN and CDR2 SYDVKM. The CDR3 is CASSFGHTIYF. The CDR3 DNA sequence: TGTGCCAGCAGTTTCGGTCACACCATATATTTT. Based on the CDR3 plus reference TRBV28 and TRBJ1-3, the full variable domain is DVKVTQSSRYLVKRTGEKVFLECVQDMDHENMFWYRQDPGLGLRLIYFSYDVKMKEKGDIPEGYSVSREKKERFSLILESASTNQTSMYLCASSFGHTIYFGEGSWLTVV.